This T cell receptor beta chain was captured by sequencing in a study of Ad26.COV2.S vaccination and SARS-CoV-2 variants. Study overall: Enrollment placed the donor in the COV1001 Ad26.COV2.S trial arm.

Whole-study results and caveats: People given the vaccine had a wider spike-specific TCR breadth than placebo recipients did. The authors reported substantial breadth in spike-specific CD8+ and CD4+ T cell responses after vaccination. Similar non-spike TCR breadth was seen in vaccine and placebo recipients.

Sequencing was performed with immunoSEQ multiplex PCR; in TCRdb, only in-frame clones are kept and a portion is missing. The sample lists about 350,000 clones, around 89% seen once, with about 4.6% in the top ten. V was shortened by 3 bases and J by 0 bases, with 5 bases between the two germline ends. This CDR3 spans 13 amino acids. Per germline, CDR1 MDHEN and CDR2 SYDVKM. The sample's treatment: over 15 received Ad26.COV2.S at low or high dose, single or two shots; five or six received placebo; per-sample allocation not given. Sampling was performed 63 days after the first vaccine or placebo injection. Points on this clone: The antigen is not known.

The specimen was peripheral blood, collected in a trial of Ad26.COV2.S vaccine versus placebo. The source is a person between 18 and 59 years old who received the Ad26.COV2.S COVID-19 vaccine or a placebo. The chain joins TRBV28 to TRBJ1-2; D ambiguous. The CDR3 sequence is CASSFVANYGYTF. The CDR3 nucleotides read TGTGCCAGCAGTTTCGTAGCTAACTATGGCTACACCTTC.